This T cell receptor (beta chain) was retrieved from a study of blood T cell repertoires in COVID-19. Study at large: The United States, Italy and Spain supplied acute and convalescent COVID-19 samples. PBMCs, B-cell-depleted T cells, or T cells provided the cDNA or gDNA that made up the material.

Methods used by the authors: Estimation of nucleated cell counts was performed using reference gene primer amplification. Produced via immunoSEQ multiplex PCR; TCRdb's table is partial and in-frame only. D and trimming come from the DNA, and the V and J calls and clone size come from that table. The sample holds about 42,000 clones, about 80% seen once. The CDR3 has 14 amino acids. The source is a man aged 70 or older with active or convalescent COVID-19. The chain carries TRBV21-1 and TRBJ1-5. TRBV21-1 constitutes a pseudogene. Sequenced sample: peripheral blood. CDR3: CASTPRQRGSAQHF. CDR3 DNA sequence: TGTGCCAGCACCCCCAGACAGCGGGGTTCAGCCCAGCATTTT.